This T cell receptor (beta chain) appears in the sequencing data of a study of blood T cell repertoires in COVID-19. For the study at large: The United States, Italy and Spain supplied acute and convalescent COVID-19 samples. Sample material is recorded as cDNA or gDNA derived from T cells, B-cell-depleted T cells, or PBMCs.

The method was immunoSEQ multiplex PCR; TCRdb's version includes in-frame clones alone and lacks a portion of them. The sample includes about 300,000 clones, roughly 89% of them seen just once. Participants were placed into cohorts based on the clinical history they reported. Recovery among Cohort 3 donors was established by two negative PCRs, clearance, or symptom resolution. The clonotype originates from a woman between 40 and 50 years old who had recovered from COVID-19. Specimen: PBMCs or T cells enriched from blood (not recorded which).

The CDR3 is CASSEEGQAARYYNEQFF. For the CDR3, the DNA is TGTGCCAGCAGTGAGGAGGGTCAGGCCGCCCGATATTACAATGAGCAGTTCTTC. The rearrangement uses TRBV2 and TRBJ2-1, with D possibly being TRBD2 (6 bases). V was cut by 3 bases and J by 4 bases, with 22 bases left in between. Per germline, CDR1 SNHLY and CDR2 FYNNEI. This CDR3 region has 18 residues.